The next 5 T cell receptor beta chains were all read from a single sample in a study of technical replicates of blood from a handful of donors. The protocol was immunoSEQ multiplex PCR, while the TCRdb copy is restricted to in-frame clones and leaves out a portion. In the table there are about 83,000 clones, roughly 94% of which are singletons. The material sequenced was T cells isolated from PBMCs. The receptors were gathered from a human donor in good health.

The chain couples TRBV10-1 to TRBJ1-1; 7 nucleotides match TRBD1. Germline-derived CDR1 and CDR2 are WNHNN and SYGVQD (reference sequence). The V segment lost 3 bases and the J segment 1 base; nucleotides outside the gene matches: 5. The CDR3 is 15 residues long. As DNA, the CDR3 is TGCGCCAGCAGTGACCCGCGGACAGGGAACACTGAAGCTTTCTTT. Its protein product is CASSDPRTGNTEAFF.

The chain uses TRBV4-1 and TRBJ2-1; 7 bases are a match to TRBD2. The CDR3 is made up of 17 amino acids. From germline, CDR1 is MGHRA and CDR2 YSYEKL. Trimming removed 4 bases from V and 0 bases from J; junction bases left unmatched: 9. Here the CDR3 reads CASSLLGTSVSYNEQFF. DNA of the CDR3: TGCGCCAGCAGCCTCCTCGGCACTAGCGTCTCCTACAATGAGCAGTTCTTC.

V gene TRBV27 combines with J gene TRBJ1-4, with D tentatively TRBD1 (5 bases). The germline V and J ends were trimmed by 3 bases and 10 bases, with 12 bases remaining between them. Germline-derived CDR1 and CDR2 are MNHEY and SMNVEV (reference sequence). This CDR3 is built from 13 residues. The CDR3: CASSLLQEGKLFF. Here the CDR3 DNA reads TGTGCCAGCAGTTTGTTACAGGAAGGAAAACTGTTTTTT.

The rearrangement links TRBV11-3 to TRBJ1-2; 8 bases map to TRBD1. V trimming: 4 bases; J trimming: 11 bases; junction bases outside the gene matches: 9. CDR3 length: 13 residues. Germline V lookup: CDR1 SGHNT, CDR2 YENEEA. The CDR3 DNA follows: TGTGCCAGCAGCTCTCCCCGGACAGGGCGATACACCTTC. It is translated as CASSSPRTGRYTF.

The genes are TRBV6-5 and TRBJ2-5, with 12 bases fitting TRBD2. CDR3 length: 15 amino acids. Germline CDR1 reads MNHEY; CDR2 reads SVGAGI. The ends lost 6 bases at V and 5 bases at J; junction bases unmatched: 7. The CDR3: CASRSLGTSGETQYF. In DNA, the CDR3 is TGTGCCAGCAGAAGCCTAGGGACTAGCGGGGAGACCCAGTACTTC.